The 17 T cell receptor beta chains below were found in one sample sequenced in a study of blood T cell repertoires in COVID-19. Clones were sequenced by immunoSEQ multiplex PCR, and TCRdb holds only the in-frame ones, with some missing. The sample carries approximately 120,000 clones, just under 90% recorded once. The sequenced material came from peripheral blood. These receptors came from a human donor in a cohort sampled during active COVID-19.

The chain couples TRBV3-1 (or the pseudogene TRBV3-2) to TRBJ2-3; 14 bases align to TRBD2. The CDR3 has 16 residues. Per the germline V gene, CDR1 is LGHDT and CDR2 is YNNKEL (reference sequence). V trimming: 4 bases; J trimming: 2 bases; junction bases outside the gene matches: 2. The CDR3 sequence is CASSRLAGGYTDTQYF. In DNA, the CDR3 is TGTGCCAGCAGCCGACTAGCGGGGGGGTACACAGATACGCAGTATTTT.

J is TRBJ2-2 and V is TRBV19; 8 bases are a match to TRBD1. The CDR3 spans 16 residues. V was pared by 6 bases and J by 4 bases, with 10 bases of the junction left unmatched. CDR1 and CDR2 from the germline V gene are LNHDA and SQIVND (reference sequence). DNA of the CDR3: TGTGCCAGTAGCCAATCAGGGACAGGTCGCACCGGGGAGCTGTTTTTT. Translated, it gives CASSQSGTGRTGELFF. Full variable domain (outside the CDR3, taken from reference TRBV19 and TRBJ2-2): DGGITQSPKYLFRKEGQNVTLSCEQNLNHDAMYWYRQDPGQGLRLIYYSQIVNDFQKGDIAEGYSVSREKKESFPLTVTSAQKNPTAFYLCASSQSGTGRTGELFFGEGSRLTVL.

V usage is TRBV5-4 and J usage is TRBJ2-7, with D tentatively TRBD2 (5 bases). Between the trimmed V and J ends, which lost 4 bases and 6 bases, there was a span of 17 bases. Germline V gene sequence: CDR1 SGHNT, CDR2 YYREEE (reference sequence). This CDR3 region has 14 residues. The CDR3 loop is CASSPLRDQSEQYF. The CDR3 DNA reads as TGTGCCAGCAGCCCCCTCCGGGATCAATCCGAGCAGTACTTC.

The chain joins TRBV5-1 to TRBJ2-1; D is possibly TRBD2 (6 bases). V lost 2 bases and J 4 bases, leaving 13 bases between the germline ends. The germline CDR1 and CDR2 sequences are SGHRS and YFSETQ. CDR3 length: 15 residues. CDR3 nucleotide sequence: TGCGCCAGCAGCTTTGAGGTGGCGGGGTACAATGAGCAGTTCTTC. Its translation: CASSFEVAGYNEQFF.

The chain employs TRBV5-1 and TRBJ2-6; tentatively, D is TRBD1 (6 bases). The germline V and J ends were trimmed by 2 bases and 2 bases, with 11 bases remaining between them. This CDR3 spans 16 amino acids. Germline V gene sequence: CDR1 SGHRS, CDR2 YFSETQ. CDR3: CASSFLGAAGANVLTF. CDR3 DNA sequence: TGCGCCAGCAGCTTCCTGGGGGCGGCTGGGGCCAACGTCCTGACTTTC.

The chain links TRBV4-2 to TRBJ2-3, with 11 bases identical to TRBD2. Losses at the gene ends were 3 bases for V and 2 bases for J; bases not matched to a gene: 7. The CDR3 has 17 residues. Per the germline V gene, CDR1 is LGHNA and CDR2 is YNFKEQ. The CDR3 DNA reads TGTGCCAGCAGCCAGTCCGGGACTAGCGGACTCACAGATACGCAGTATTTT. Translated, it gives CASSQSGTSGLTDTQYF.

V is TRBV27 and J is TRBJ2-5; 9 nucleotides line up with TRBD2. The germline gives CDR1 MNHEY, CDR2 SMNVEV (reference sequence). This CDR3 contains 14 residues. With V trimmed by 6 bases and J by 8 bases, 10 bases remained unmatched. The DNA of the CDR3 is TGTGCCAGCAGCATACTCGGGACTAGCCCCACCCAGTACTTC. This encodes CASSILGTSPTQYF.

The rearrangement uses TRBV4-1 and TRBJ2-7; D may be TRBD2 (7 bases). CDR1 MGHRA and CDR2 YSYEKL come from the germline V gene. Trimming took 1 base from V and 2 from J, leaving 12 bases between them. The CDR3 sequence is 15 residues long. The CDR3 protein is CASSQAGGAPYEQYF. Here the CDR3 DNA reads TGCGCCAGCAGCCAAGCTGGGGGGGCCCCCTACGAGCAGTACTTC.

The chain has TRBV18 and TRBJ2-7; 8 nucleotides match TRBD2. CDR3 length equals 14 residues. Germline V lookup: CDR1 KGHSH, CDR2 LQKENI. J was trimmed by 1 base and V by 3 bases; bases with no gene match: 2. This chain's CDR3 is CASSPVAGSYEQYF. In DNA form, the CDR3 reads TGTGCCAGCTCACCGGTAGCGGGATCCTACGAGCAGTACTTC.

This clone appeared a few times. The chain uses TRBV9 and TRBJ2-2; 15 positions match TRBD2. CDR1 and CDR2 from the germline V gene are SGDLS and YYNGEE. CDR3 length equals 17 residues. Trimming at V came to 3 bases and at J to 5 bases, leaving 5 bases not matched to a gene. CDR3: CASSAGTSGRQTGELFF. The CDR3 DNA sequence: TGTGCCAGCAGCGCCGGGACTAGCGGGAGGCAAACCGGGGAGCTGTTTTTT.

This clone has a single count. The chain uses TRBV4-3 and TRBJ2-4; a possible D gene is TRBD1 (5 bases). The CDR3 has 15 residues. V was shortened by 0 bases and J by 6 bases, with 12 bases between the two germline ends. Germline V lookup: CDR1 LGHNA, CDR2 YSLEER. CDR3 region: CASSQDKGHGNIQYF. The CDR3 DNA reads as TGCGCCAGCAGCCAAGACAAGGGGCATGGAAACATTCAGTACTTC.

This chain connects TRBV7-8 to TRBJ1-1; D is ambiguous. The CDR3 has 13 amino acids. V lost 5 bases to trimming and J lost 1 base, with 8 bases between them. In germline, CDR1 is SGHVS, CDR2 FQNEAQ. The DNA of the CDR3 is TGTGCCAGCAGCATCGGGGAGAACACTGAAGCTTTCTTT. This codes for CASSIGENTEAFF.

The chain joins TRBV24-1 to TRBJ1-2; D is perhaps TRBD1 (6 bases). The V gene's germline CDR1 is KGHDR and CDR2 SFDVKD. Trimming shortened V by 4 bases and J by 8 bases, and 16 bases separated the two germline ends. This CDR3 has 14 amino acids. CDR3 nucleotides: TGTGCCACCAGTGACTATACAGGGATAGGAGGCTACACCTTC. Translating it yields CATSDYTGIGGYTF.

J is TRBJ2-2 and V is TRBV12-5; no clear D gene. The CDR3 is 14 residues long. The germline gives CDR1 LGHNT, CDR2 FRNRAP. V dropped 6 bases and J dropped 2 bases, with 10 bases sitting between them. CDR3 coding DNA: TGTGCTAGTGGCCTCGGGTCTAACACCGGGGAGCTGTTTTTT. Residues: CASGLGSNTGELFF.

V and J are TRBV4-2 and TRBJ1-2, with a weak D call TRBD1 (5 bases). Trimming removed 1 base from V and 8 bases from J, with 20 bases in between. The CDR3 is made up of 16 amino acids. Germline V gives CDR1 LGHNA, CDR2 YNFKEQ. Here the CDR3 reads CASSQVVEQGFWGYTF. CDR3 sequence (DNA): TGTGCCAGCAGCCAAGTCGTTGAGCAGGGTTTTTGGGGCTACACCTTC.

The gene calls are TRBV4-3 and TRBJ1-4; 8 nucleotides line up with TRBD1. With 1 base clipped from V and 6 bases from J, the junction kept 10 bases outside the gene matches. Germline CDR1 reads LGHNA; CDR2 reads YSLEER. The length of the CDR3 is 17 residues. The CDR3 sequence is CASSQVGGGRGHEKLFF. In nucleotides, the CDR3 is TGCGCCAGCAGCCAAGTGGGCGGGGGCAGGGGGCATGAAAAACTGTTTTTT.

This chain uses TRBV6-1 with TRBJ2-2; D might be TRBD2 (5 bases). There are 15 residues in the CDR3. Per germline, CDR1 MNHNS and CDR2 SASEGT. V was pared by 0 bases and J by 4 bases, with 9 bases between. CDR3 residues: CASSEARRITGELFF. The CDR3 nucleotides are TGTGCCAGCAGTGAAGCGCGGAGGATCACCGGGGAGCTGTTTTTT.